This entry describes one TCR beta chain. The antigen it recognizes is unknown. No much larger clone is present one base from it, and per-base qualities are unavailable. This entry is derived from a study of early T cells in non-severe SARS-CoV-2 infection (dated by TCRdb to the early 2020s). Background on the whole study: Because TCR sequencing was done on bulk RNA from unsorted whole blood, the alpha and beta chains could not be paired. Beyond this particular receptor, the publication reports: Matching against VDJdb was skewed toward anti-spike CD8 responses, likely underestimated virus-specific expansions, and missed private and CD4 specificities.

Trimming removed 1 base from V and 4 bases from J, leaving 8 bases between the germline ends. CDR1 and CDR2, per the germline V gene, are SGDLS and YYNGEE. The CDR3 starts with the cysteine, ends with the phenylalanine, and has 13 residues. Kept here is only the CDR3 DNA, which spans 39 bases and is read in frame from base 1. To prepare the library, 5' RACE was applied. The sample was run on a NextSeq 500. Unique molecular identifiers were attached to individual cDNA molecules in the TCR library protocol so that sequencing error and PCR bias could be corrected. Both TCR alpha and beta chains were sequenced, and tight co-correlation was observed between alpha and beta sequence abundances in each sample. The paper's data handling went like this. Decombinator V4 was used to perform V gene, J gene and CDR3 annotation of TCR sequences. Expanded TCRs were defined as changing significantly between any two time points under a Poisson model with p below 0.0001. Abundances of TCRs were expressed as counts per million after normalisation to the total number of TCRs sequenced in each sample. TRAV1-2 paired with TRAJ12, TRAJ20 or TRAJ33 defined MAIT TCRs, while TRAV10 paired with TRAJ18 defined iNKT TCRs. VDJdb, accessed on 1 November 2021, was searched for TCRs annotated for CMV, EBV and SARS-CoV-2, and TCRs annotated for more than one antigen were excluded. The public reads were reanalyzed by TCRdb: fastp trimming at Q25, MiXCR alignment, in-frame beta chains only. Identical CDR3 proteins give one entry, which carries the most common genes and DNA. The V and J calls come from TCRdb's annotation, not from the publication. This sample comprises under 85,000 distinct CDR3 sequences, 13% of them detected only once. The ten largest clones capture roughly 5.3% of the sample.

A case-control design nested within a healthcare worker cohort in London, UK, was used, with weekly nasopharyngeal swab PCR tests and blood sampling performed. Healthcare workers were enrolled in the week of the UK lockdown, from 23 to 31 March 2020, and were followed every week for up to about 16 weeks. The receptor comes from an adult who was a healthcare worker with PCR-confirmed SARS-CoV-2 infection or an uninfected control (not recorded which). The chain links TRBV9 with TRBJ1-1; a confident D gene designation cannot be given. Specimen: whole blood. The CDR3 protein: CASSVLEGTEAFF. The nucleotide sequence reads as follows: TGTGCCAGCAGCGTATTGGAGGGCACTGAAGCTTTCTTT. The reference TRBV9 and TRBJ1-1 proteins fill in what lies around the CDR3, so the full variable domain reads DSGVTQTPKHLITATGQRVTLRCSPRSGDLSVYWYQQSLDQGLQFLIQYYNGEERAKGNILERFSAQQFPDLHSELNLSSLELGDSALYFCASSVLEGTEAFFGQGTRLTVV.